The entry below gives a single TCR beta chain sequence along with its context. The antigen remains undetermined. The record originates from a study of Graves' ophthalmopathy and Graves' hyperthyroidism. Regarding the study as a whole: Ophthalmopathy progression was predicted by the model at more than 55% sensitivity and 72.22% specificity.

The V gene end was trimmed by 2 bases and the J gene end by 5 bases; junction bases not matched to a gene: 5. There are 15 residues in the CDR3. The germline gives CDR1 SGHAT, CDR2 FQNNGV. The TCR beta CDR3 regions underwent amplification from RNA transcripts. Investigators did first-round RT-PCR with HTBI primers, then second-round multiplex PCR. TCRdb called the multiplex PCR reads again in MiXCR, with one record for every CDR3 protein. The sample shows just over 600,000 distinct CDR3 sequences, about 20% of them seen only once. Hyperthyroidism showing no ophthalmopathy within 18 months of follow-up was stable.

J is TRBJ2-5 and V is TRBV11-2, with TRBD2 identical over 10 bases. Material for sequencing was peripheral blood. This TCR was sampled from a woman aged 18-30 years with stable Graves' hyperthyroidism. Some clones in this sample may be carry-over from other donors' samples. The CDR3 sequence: CASSLTPSGGETQYF. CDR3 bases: TGTGCCAGCAGCTTAACCCCTAGCGGGGGCGAGACCCAGTACTTC.